Listed here are 27 T cell receptor beta chains from one sample, sequenced in a study of regulatory T cells in long-lasting Graves disease. Documented time point: newly diagnosed GD, antithyroid drugs for less than 3 months. Preparation of the TCR library used RNA extracted from PBMCs. Through Arm-PCR of CDR3 regions and iRepertoire HTBI primers, TCR beta libraries were built. MiXCR was run by TCRdb on the multiplex PCR reads, yielding one entry per CDR3 protein. Altogether hundreds of thousands of distinct CDR3 sequences are present, about 12% being singletons, with the ten largest covering around 9.3%. These data were likewise used in another study, on T cells in Graves' hyperthyroidism and ophthalmopathy.

Sequences were derived from peripheral blood mononuclear cells (PBMCs), sampled at new diagnosis, from a patient treated with antithyroid drugs. These receptors all stem from a woman aged 25-40 years with Graves disease.

This clonotype was detected a few times. The rearrangement links TRBV30 to TRBJ1-2, with no clear D. The CDR3 runs to 11 residues. V lost 0 bases and J 8 bases, leaving 7 bases between the germline ends. Germline V CDR1 and CDR2: GTSNPN, SVGIG (reference sequence). The CDR3 region has the DNA TGTGCCTGGAGTGTACGGCTCGGCTACACCTTC. It translates to CAWSVRLGYTF.

This clonotype was recorded at least ten times. CDR3 region: CASSGHRAEQFF. DNA of the CDR3: TGTGCCAGCAGCGGACACAGGGCTGAGCAGTTCTTC. The gene calls are TRBV7-9 and TRBJ2-1; possibly TRBD1 for D (6 bases). V lost 5 bases to trimming and J lost 9 bases, with 11 bases between them. The germline CDR1 and CDR2 sequences are SEHNR and FQNEAQ (reference sequence). The CDR3 has 12 amino acids.

The sample holds many counts of this clonotype. The rearrangement joins TRBV10-3 to TRBJ2-3; 7 bases are a match to TRBD2. The CDR3 is made up of 15 amino acids. Germline V gene lookup returns CDR1 ENHRY and CDR2 SYGVKD. With 4 bases clipped from V and 1 base from J, the junction kept 5 bases outside the gene matches. Here the CDR3 reads CAISGPGGGTDTQYF. CDR3 DNA sequence: TGTGCCATCAGTGGGCCGGGAGGAGGCACAGATACGCAGTATTTT.

Many counts were recorded for this clonotype. The CDR3 DNA is TGTGCCAGCTCACCGCGTAGGGGATCGAACACCGGGGAGCTGTTTTTT. Protein: CASSPRRGSNTGELFF. The chain links TRBV18 to TRBJ2-2; the D gene is possibly TRBD1 (5 bases). V lost 3 bases, J lost 0 bases, and 11 bases lay in between. The germline V gene encodes CDR1 KGHSH and CDR2 LQKENI. The CDR3 contains 16 residues.

This clonotype was counted many times. The J gene is TRBJ1-5, the V gene TRBV6-2 or TRBV6-3, with D uncertain. The V end was cut by 2 bases, the J end by 6 bases, with 11 bases between. The CDR3 spans 14 residues. Germline-derived CDR1 and CDR2 are MNHEY and SVGEGT. This CDR3 reads CASSYPEIGQPQHF. Written as DNA, the CDR3 is TGTGCCAGCAGTTACCCGGAAATAGGTCAGCCCCAGCATTTT.

The rearrangement links TRBV6-2 or TRBV6-3 to TRBJ2-1, with 9 bases lining up with TRBD2. V lost 5 bases and J lost 3; bases outside the gene matches: 8. The CDR3 spans 16 residues. The germline CDR1 and CDR2 sequences are MNHEY and SVGEGT. The CDR3 DNA reads TGTGCCAGCAGTGGGGGTACAGCGGGAGGCTACAATGAGCAGTTCTTC. Its protein is CASSGGTAGGYNEQFF.

With respect to this clonotype: A much larger clonotype is one base distant, so this may be a read error. The chain has TRBV28 and TRBJ2-2, with a possible D match to TRBD2 (6 bases). This CDR3 region has 14 residues. Germline lookup yields CDR1 MDHEN and CDR2 SYDVKM. The CDR3 bases are TGTGCCAGCAGTGCTCCCCCGAGGTCCGGGGGGCTGTTTTTT. Translated: CASSAPPRSGGLFF.

In its sample, this clonotype was seen many times. The gene calls are TRBV3-1 and TRBJ2-2, with D possibly matching TRBD2 (5 bases). Trimming took off 6 bases at V and 5 bases at J, with 10 bases between the two ends. Germline assignment: CDR1 LGHDT and CDR2 YNNKEL (reference sequence). The CDR3 length is 13 residues. The DNA for the CDR3 is TGTGCCAGCAGGGGCCCGGGGACCGGGGAGCTGTTTTTT. Translated: CASRGPGTGELFF.

This clonotype was detected many times. The V gene is TRBV18, the J gene TRBJ2-3; D is possibly TRBD2 (5 bases). V was trimmed by 3 bases and J by 12 bases, leaving 16 bases between them. This CDR3 spans 13 amino acids. Germline lookup yields CDR1 KGHSH and CDR2 LQKENI. The CDR3 here is CASSPSSTSGQYF. The CDR3, as DNA: TGTGCCAGCTCACCCTCTTCGACATCGGGACAGTATTTT.

This clonotype appeared a few times. The rearrangement links TRBV9 to TRBJ2-1, with TRBD1 identical over 11 bases. The CDR3 covers 15 residues. J was trimmed by 4 bases and V by 4 bases; bases with no gene match: 4. Germline values: CDR1 SGDLS, CDR2 YYNGEE. The CDR3 DNA is TGTGCCAGCAGCAAGGACAGGGGGCAGTACAATGAGCAGTTCTTC. As protein: CASSKDRGQYNEQFF.

This clonotype was recorded at least ten times. The genes are TRBV18 and TRBJ2-7, with 15 nucleotides matching TRBD2. Trimming took 4 bases from V and 5 from J; bases not matched to a gene: 9. The length of the CDR3 is 17 residues. Germline-derived CDR1 and CDR2 are KGHSH and LQKENI. CDR3 bases: TGTGCCAGCTCACTAAGGGGACTAGCGGGAGGATACGACGAGCAGTACTTC. This translates into CASSLRGLAGGYDEQYF.

This clonotype was picked up many times. The rearrangement uses TRBV11-2 and TRBJ2-2; D gene ambiguous. The CDR3 runs to 14 residues. Germline V gene lookup returns CDR1 SGHAT and CDR2 FQNNGV. V shed 2 bases and J shed 2 bases, with 6 bases lying between them. This chain's CDR3 is CASSLSVNTGELFF. CDR3 nucleotides: TGTGCCAGCAGCTTATCTGTAAACACCGGGGAGCTGTTTTTT.

This clonotype was counted many times. The chain carries TRBV7-8 and TRBJ1-1, with 8 nucleotides matching TRBD1. Germline V lookup: CDR1 SGHVS, CDR2 FQNEAQ. The CDR3 sequence is 14 residues long. The ends lost 5 bases at V and 7 bases at J; junction bases unmatched: 9. The CDR3: CASSLDRGWSEAFF. The CDR3, as DNA: TGTGCCAGCAGCCTAGACAGGGGCTGGAGTGAAGCTTTCTTT.

Many counts were recorded for this clonotype. The chain couples TRBV19 to TRBJ2-2, with D possibly matching TRBD2 (5 bases). Germline loops: CDR1 LNHDA, CDR2 SQIVND (reference sequence). The ends were cut back, 3 bases at V and 3 bases at J, with 11 bases in the middle. The CDR3 consists of 15 residues. CDR3 in amino acids: CASSIQTGYTGELFF. The CDR3 bases are TGTGCCAGTAGTATCCAAACGGGGTACACCGGGGAGCTGTTTTTT.

This clonotype was counted ten times or more. The germline gene is not matched at one end of the junction; a read error may be the cause. J is TRBJ2-5 and V is TRBV7-7, with TRBD1 matching 9 bases. Germline assignment: CDR1 SSHAT and CDR2 FNYEAQ (reference sequence). CDR3 length: 15 residues. The CDR3 is CASSTWDRDGETQYF. The CDR3 DNA reads as TGTGCTAGCAGTACGTGGGACAGGGATGGGGAGACCCAGTACTTC. Together with reference TRBV7-7 and TRBJ2-5, the CDR3 gives the full variable domain: GAGVSQSPRYKVTKRGQDVTLRCDPISSHATLYWYQQALGQGPEFLTYFNYEAQPDKSGLPSDRFSAERPEGSISTLTIQRTEQRDSAMYRCASSTWDRDGETQYFGPGTRLLVL.

At least ten counts were recorded for this clonotype. J is TRBJ2-5 and V is TRBV19; tentative D call: TRBD1 (6 bases). The CDR3 length is 15 residues. Germline-derived CDR1 and CDR2 are LNHDA and SQIVND (reference sequence). Trimming cost V 7 bases and J 5 bases, with 20 bases left between them. The CDR3 is CASNDARGLWETQYF. CDR3 bases: TGTGCCAGTAATGATGCGAGGGGGTTGTGGGAGACCCAGTACTTC.

Turning to this clonotype: This could be a read error, since a much larger clone is one nucleotide away. The V and J genes are TRBV9 and TRBJ1-6; D is possibly TRBD1 (5 bases). The CDR3 runs to 16 residues. In germline, CDR1 is SGDLS, CDR2 YYNGEE. CDR3 residues: CVSSVEGDPYNSPLHF. The DNA of the CDR3 is TGTGTCAGCAGCGTAGAAGGGGACCCCTATAATTCACCCCTCCACTTT.

In this sample, this clonotype turned up many times. This sequence joins TRBV20-1 and TRBJ1-1; 7 nucleotides line up with TRBD1. Germline V lookup: CDR1 DFQATT, CDR2 SNEGSKA (reference sequence). CDR3 length equals 14 residues. With V trimmed by 6 bases and J by 1 base, 8 bases remained unmatched. This chain's CDR3 is CSAQTGTANTEAFF. CDR3 nucleotide sequence: TGCAGTGCGCAAACCGGGACAGCGAACACTGAAGCTTTCTTT.

This clonotype appeared many times. The chain couples TRBV5-1 to TRBJ1-2; D possibly corresponds to TRBD1 (5 bases). Per the germline V gene, CDR1 is SGHRS and CDR2 is YFSETQ. This CDR3 is 13 amino acids long. V lost 0 bases and J lost 4, with 7 bases in between. The CDR3 spells CASSLADSYGYTF. The CDR3 DNA is TGCGCCAGCAGCTTGGCCGACAGCTATGGCTACACCTTC.

This rearrangement joins TRBV4-2 to TRBJ2-5, with D perhaps TRBD1 (6 bases). CDR1 and CDR2 from the germline V gene are LGHNA and YNFKEQ. The CDR3 runs 14 residues. V was cut by 4 bases and J by 1 base, with 10 bases left in between. In nucleotides, the CDR3 is TGTGCCAGCAGCCCCTCGGACAGCCAAGAGACCCAGTACTTC. Encoded protein: CASSPSDSQETQYF.

This clonotype has ten or more counts. The CDR3 here is CASSVVSSGRADEQYF. The DNA of the CDR3 is TGTGCCAGCAGCGTAGTCTCTAGCGGGAGGGCCGACGAGCAGTACTTC. This chain connects TRBV9 to TRBJ2-7, with 12 bases matching TRBD2. This CDR3 region has 16 residues. Germline-derived CDR1 and CDR2 are SGDLS and YYNGEE. With V trimmed by 0 bases and J by 5 bases, 6 bases remained unmatched.

In its sample, this clonotype was seen many times. The V call is TRBV11-2, the J call TRBJ2-7, with 8 nucleotides matching TRBD1. The CDR3 has 15 amino acids. Germline loops: CDR1 SGHAT, CDR2 FQNNGV. V shed 3 bases, J shed 1 base, and the junction held 5 bases outside the gene matches. The CDR3 sequence is CASSFTTGVSYEQYF. CDR3 nucleotides: TGTGCCAGCAGCTTTACGACAGGGGTTTCCTACGAGCAGTACTTC.

This clonotype turned up a few times. The chain recombines TRBV6-1 with TRBJ1-1; D is uncertain. The CDR3 loop spans 13 amino acids. CDR1 and CDR2 from the germline V gene are MNHNS and SASEGT. The ends were cut back, 1 base at V and 3 bases at J, with 6 bases in the middle. For the CDR3, the DNA is TGTGCCAGCAGTGAAGTAGCGGACACTGAAGCTTTCTTT. It is translated as CASSEVADTEAFF.

This clonotype was seen at least ten times. The chain links TRBV24-1 to TRBJ2-5; TRBD2 agrees at 15 bases. The tail of the sequence fits TRBJ2-1 better, so the J call may be wrong. The CDR3 is 17 amino acids. Germline loops: CDR1 KGHDR, CDR2 SFDVKD. Written as DNA, the CDR3 is TGTGCCACCAGTGATCCTGGACTAGCGGGAGGGTACAATGAGCAGTTCTTC. This encodes CATSDPGLAGGYNEQFF.

This clonotype was seen ten or more times. The rearrangement links TRBV11-3 to TRBJ2-3; a weak D match, TRBD2 (5 bases). V shed 5 bases and J shed 3 bases, with 27 bases lying between them. The CDR3 loop spans 19 amino acids. Per germline, CDR1 SGHNT and CDR2 YENEEA. CDR3 bases: TGTGCCAGCAGCCGACCAGATCGCGGAGCCCACGAGGGAACAGATACGCAGTATTTT. It yields the protein CASSRPDRGAHEGTDTQYF.

A remark on this clonotype: A much larger clone differs from this one at a single base, so this may be a read error. J is TRBJ2-7 and V is TRBV13; D remains unclear. Trimming pared 5 bases from V and 4 bases from J, leaving 12 bases between. Per germline, CDR1 PRHDT and CDR2 FYEKMQ (reference sequence). This CDR3 has 13 amino acids. The CDR3 reads CASSQAQEYEQYF. In nucleotides, the CDR3 is TGTGCCAGCAGCCAGGCACAAGAATACGAGCAGTACTTC.

The V call is TRBV10-2, the J call TRBJ1-2, with 7 bases lining up with TRBD1. With 6 bases clipped from V and 6 bases from J, the junction kept 13 bases outside the gene matches. This CDR3 is 15 amino acids long. Germline V CDR1 and CDR2: WSHSY, SAAADI. CDR3 protein: CASRRDSPSVNGYTF. DNA for the CDR3: TGCGCCAGCAGACGGGACAGCCCATCCGTGAATGGCTACACCTTC.